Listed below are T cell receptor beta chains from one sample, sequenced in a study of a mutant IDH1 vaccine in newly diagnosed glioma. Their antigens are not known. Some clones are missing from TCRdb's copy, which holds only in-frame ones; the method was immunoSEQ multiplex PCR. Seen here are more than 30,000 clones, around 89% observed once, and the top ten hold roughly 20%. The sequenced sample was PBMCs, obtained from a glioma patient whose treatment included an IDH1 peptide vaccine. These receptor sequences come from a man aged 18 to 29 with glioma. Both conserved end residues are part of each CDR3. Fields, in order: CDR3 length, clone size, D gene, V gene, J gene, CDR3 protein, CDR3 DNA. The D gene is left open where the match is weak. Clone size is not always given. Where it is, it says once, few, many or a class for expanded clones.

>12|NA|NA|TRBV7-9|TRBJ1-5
CASNLPGQPQHF
TGTGCCAGCAACCTACCGGGTCAGCCCCAGCATTTT
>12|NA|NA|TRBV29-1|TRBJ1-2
CSVEDNDYGYTF
TGCAGCGTTGAAGACAACGACTATGGCTACACCTTC
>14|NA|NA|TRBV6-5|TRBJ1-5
CASSYSAGNQPQHF
TGTGCCAGCAGTTACTCGGCCGGCAATCAGCCCCAGCATTTT
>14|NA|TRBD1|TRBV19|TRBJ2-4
CASSTRQGLDIQYF
TGTGCCAGTAGTACTAGACAGGGTCTGGACATTCAGTACTTC
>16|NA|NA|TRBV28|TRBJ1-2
CASTSRVGGGSYGYTF
TGTGCCAGCACCTCGCGGGTGGGCGGCGGATCATATGGCTACACCTTC
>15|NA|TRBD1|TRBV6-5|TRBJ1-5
CASSKDRGGNQPQHF
TGTGCCAGCAGCAAGGACAGGGGTGGCAATCAGCCCCAGCATTTT
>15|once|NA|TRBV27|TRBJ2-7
CASSLSKGPSYEQYF
TGTGCCAGCAGTTTATCGAAGGGCCCCTCCTACGAGCAGTACTTC
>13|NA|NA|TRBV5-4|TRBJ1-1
CASSSRGSTEAFF
TGTGCCAGCAGCTCCCGCGGCTCCACTGAAGCTTTCTTT
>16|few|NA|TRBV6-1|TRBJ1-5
CASSGLPEGGNQPQHF
TGTGCCAGCAGTGGACTGCCGGAGGGGGGCAATCAGCCCCAGCATTTT
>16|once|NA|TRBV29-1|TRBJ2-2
CSVEDWGKGNTGELFF
TGCAGCGTTGAAGATTGGGGCAAGGGGAACACCGGGGAGCTGTTTTTT
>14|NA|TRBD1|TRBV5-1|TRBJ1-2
CASSSRDSNYGYTF
TGCGCCAGCAGCTCCCGGGACAGCAACTATGGCTACACCTTC
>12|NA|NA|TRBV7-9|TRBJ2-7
CASSVGGYEQYF
TGTGCCAGCAGCGTAGGGGGTTACGAGCAGTACTTC
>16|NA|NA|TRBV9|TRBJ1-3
CASSGRDFRSGNTIYF
TGTGCCAGCAGCGGTCGGGACTTTCGCTCTGGAAACACCATATATTTT
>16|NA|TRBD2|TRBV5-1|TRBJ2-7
CASSPLAGGPSYEQYF
TGCGCCAGCAGCCCACTAGCGGGAGGTCCCTCCTACGAGCAGTACTTC
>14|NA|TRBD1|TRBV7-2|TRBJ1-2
CASSPPGGVYGYTF
TGTGCCAGCAGCCCACCAGGGGGTGTCTATGGCTACACCTTC
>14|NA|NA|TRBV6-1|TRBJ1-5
CASSVSLSNQPQHF
TGTGCCAGCAGTGTGTCCTTGAGCAATCAGCCCCAGCATTTT
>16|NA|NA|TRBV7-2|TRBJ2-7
CASSQGQATSYYEQYF
TGTGCCAGCAGCCAAGGGCAGGCAACCTCCTACTACGAGCAGTACTTC
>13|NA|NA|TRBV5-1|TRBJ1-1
CASSFGTEDEAFF
TGCGCCAGCAGCTTCGGGACTGAGGATGAAGCTTTCTTT
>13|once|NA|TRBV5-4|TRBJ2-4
CASSSTEGDIQYF
TGTGCCAGCAGCTCAACGGAGGGGGACATTCAGTACTTC
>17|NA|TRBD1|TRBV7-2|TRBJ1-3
CASSLGGGQGSGNTIYF
TGTGCCAGCAGCTTAGGAGGGGGACAGGGCTCTGGAAACACCATATATTTT
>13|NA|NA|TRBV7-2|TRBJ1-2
CATTYGSSYGYTF
TGTGCCACCACGTACGGTTCCTCCTATGGCTACACCTTC
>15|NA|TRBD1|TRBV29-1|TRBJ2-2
CSVAPGQGSTGELFF
TGCAGCGTCGCACCGGGACAGGGAAGCACCGGGGAGCTGTTTTTT
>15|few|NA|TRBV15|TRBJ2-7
CATSGGAGGSYEQYF
TGTGCCACCAGTGGGGGGGCAGGGGGCTCCTACGAGCAGTACTTC
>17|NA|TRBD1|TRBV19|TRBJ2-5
CASSMGWDRGRGETQYF
TGTGCCAGTAGTATGGGGTGGGACAGGGGGCGCGGCGAGACCCAGTACTTC
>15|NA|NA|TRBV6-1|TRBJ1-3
CASSELSSSGNTIYF
TGTGCCAGCAGTGAATTGAGCAGCTCTGGAAACACCATATATTTT
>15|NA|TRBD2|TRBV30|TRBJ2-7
CAWSREGLAVYEQYF
TGTGCCTGGAGTCGGGAGGGACTAGCGGTCTACGAGCAGTACTTC
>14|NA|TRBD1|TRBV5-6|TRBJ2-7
CASSLGQGAYEQYF
TGTGCCAGCAGCTTGGGCCAGGGGGCCTACGAGCAGTACTTC
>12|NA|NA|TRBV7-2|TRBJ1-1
CASSFRGAEAFF
TGTGCCAGCAGCTTTAGGGGGGCTGAAGCTTTCTTT
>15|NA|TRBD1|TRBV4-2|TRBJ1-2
CASSDPLRDRYGYTF
TGTGCCAGCAGCGATCCCTTAAGGGACAGGTATGGCTACACCTTC
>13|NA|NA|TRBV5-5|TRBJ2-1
CASSPDVANEQFF
TGTGCCAGCAGCCCGGACGTCGCTAATGAGCAGTTCTTC
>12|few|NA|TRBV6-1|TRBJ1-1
CASSEGLTEAFF
TGTGCCAGCAGTGAGGGACTCACTGAAGCTTTCTTT
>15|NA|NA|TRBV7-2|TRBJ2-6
CASSSRSSGANVLTF
TGTGCCAGCAGCTCCAGGAGCTCTGGGGCCAACGTCCTGACTTTC
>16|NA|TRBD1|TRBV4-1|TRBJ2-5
CASSQEGQGGQETQYF
TGCGCCAGCAGCCAAGAGGGACAGGGAGGGCAAGAGACCCAGTACTTC
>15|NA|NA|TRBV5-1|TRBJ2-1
CASSSFDPSYNEQFF
TGCGCCAGCAGCTCTTTCGATCCTTCCTACAATGAGCAGTTCTTC
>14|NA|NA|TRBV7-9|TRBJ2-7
CASSLLGASYEQYF
TGTGCCAGCAGCCTCCTTGGGGCATCCTACGAGCAGTACTTC
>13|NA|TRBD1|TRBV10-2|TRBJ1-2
CASTPDRAQGYTF
TGCGCCAGCACCCCGGACAGGGCCCAAGGCTACACCTTC
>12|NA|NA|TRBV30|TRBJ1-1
CAWSGAAPEAFF
TGTGCCTGGAGTGGGGCAGCACCAGAAGCTTTCTTT